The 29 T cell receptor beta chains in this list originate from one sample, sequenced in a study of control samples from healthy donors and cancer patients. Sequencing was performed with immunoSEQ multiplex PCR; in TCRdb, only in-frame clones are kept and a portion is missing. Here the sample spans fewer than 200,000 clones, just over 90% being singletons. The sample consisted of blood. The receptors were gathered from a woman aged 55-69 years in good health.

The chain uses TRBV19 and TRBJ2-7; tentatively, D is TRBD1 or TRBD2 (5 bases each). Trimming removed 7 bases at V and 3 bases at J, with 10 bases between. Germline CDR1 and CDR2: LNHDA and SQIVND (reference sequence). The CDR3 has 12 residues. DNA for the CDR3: TGTGCCAGTACTCGGGACGGCTACGAGCAGTACTTC. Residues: CASTRDGYEQYF.

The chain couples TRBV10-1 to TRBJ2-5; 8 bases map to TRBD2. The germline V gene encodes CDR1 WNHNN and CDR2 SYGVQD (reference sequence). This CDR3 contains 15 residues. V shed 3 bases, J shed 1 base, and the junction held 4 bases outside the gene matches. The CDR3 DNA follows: TGCGCCAGCAGTGATGGCGGGGGGCCCCAAGAGACCCAGTACTTC. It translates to CASSDGGGPQETQYF.

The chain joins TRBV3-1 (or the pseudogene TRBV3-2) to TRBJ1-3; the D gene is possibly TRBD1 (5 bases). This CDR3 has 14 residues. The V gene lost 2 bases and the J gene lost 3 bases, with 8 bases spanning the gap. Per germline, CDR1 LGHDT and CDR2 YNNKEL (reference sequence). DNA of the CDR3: TGTGCCAGCAGCCAACCGGGGGGTGGAAACACCATATATTTT. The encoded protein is CASSQPGGGNTIYF.

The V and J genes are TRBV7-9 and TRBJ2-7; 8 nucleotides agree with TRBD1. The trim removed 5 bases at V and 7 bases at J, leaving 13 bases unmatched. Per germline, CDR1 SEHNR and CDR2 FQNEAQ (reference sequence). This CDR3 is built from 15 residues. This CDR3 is CASSRRQGLSKEQYF. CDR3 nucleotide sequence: TGTGCCAGCAGCAGGCGACAGGGGCTTTCTAAGGAGCAGTACTTC.

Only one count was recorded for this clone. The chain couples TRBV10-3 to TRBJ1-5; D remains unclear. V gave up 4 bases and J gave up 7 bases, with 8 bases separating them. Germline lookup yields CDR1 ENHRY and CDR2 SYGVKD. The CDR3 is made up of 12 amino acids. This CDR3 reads CAISGGTQPQHF. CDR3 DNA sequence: TGTGCCATCAGTGGGGGAACCCAGCCCCAGCATTTT.

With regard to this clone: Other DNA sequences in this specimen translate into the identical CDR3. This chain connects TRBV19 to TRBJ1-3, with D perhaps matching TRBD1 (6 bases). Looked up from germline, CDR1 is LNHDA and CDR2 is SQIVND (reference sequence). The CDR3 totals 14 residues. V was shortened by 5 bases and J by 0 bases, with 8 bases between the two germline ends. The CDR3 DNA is TGTGCCAGTAGTGGACAGAGCTCTGGAAACACCATATATTTT. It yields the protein CASSGQSSGNTIYF. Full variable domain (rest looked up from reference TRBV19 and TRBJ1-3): DGGITQSPKYLFRKEGQNVTLSCEQNLNHDAMYWYRQDPGQGLRLIYYSQIVNDFQKGDIAEGYSVSREKKESFPLTVTSAQKNPTAFYLCASSGQSSGNTIYFGEGSWLTVV.

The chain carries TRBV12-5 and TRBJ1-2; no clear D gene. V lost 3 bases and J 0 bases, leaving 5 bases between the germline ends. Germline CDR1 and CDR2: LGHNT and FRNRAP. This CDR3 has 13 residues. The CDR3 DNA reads TGTGCTAGTGGTTTTTCAGCTAACTATGGCTACACCTTC. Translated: CASGFSANYGYTF. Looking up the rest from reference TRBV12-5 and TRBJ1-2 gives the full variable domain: DARVTQTPRHKVTEMGQEVTMRCQPILGHNTVFWYRQTMMQGLELLAYFRNRAPLDDSGMPKDRFSAEMPDATLATLKIQPSEPRDSAVYFCASGFSANYGYTFGSGTRLTVV.

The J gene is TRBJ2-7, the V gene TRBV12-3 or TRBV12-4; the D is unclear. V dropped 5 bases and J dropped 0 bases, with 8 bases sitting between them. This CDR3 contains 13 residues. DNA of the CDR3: TGTGCCAGCAGTCCCTTCGCCTCCTACGAGCAGTACTTC. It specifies CASSPFASYEQYF.

Written as DNA, the CDR3 is TGTGCCAGCAGCCCGGGACTAGCGGGGGGAGATACGCAGTATTTT. The encoded protein is CASSPGLAGGDTQYF. The rearrangement uses TRBV3-1 (or the pseudogene TRBV3-2) and TRBJ2-3; 15 nucleotides match TRBD2. Losses at the gene ends were 4 bases for V and 5 bases for J; bases not matched to a gene: 1. The CDR3 spans 15 residues. CDR1 and CDR2 from the germline V gene are LGHDT and YNNKEL (reference sequence).

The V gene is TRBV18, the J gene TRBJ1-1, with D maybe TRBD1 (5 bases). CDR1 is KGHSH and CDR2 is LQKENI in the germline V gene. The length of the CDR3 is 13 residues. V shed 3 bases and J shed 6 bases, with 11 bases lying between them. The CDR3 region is CASSPGGLAEAFF. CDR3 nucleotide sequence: TGTGCCAGCTCACCCGGGGGATTGGCTGAAGCTTTCTTT.

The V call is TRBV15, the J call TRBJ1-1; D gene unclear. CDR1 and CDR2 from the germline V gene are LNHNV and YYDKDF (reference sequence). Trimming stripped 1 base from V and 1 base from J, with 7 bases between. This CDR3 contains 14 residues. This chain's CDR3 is CATSRVLQNTEAFF. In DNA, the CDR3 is TGTGCCACCAGCAGAGTCCTACAGAACACTGAAGCTTTCTTT.

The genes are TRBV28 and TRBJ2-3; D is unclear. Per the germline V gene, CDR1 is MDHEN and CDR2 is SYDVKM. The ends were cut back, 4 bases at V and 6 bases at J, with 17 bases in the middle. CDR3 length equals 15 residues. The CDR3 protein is CASSSPRSHLDTQYF. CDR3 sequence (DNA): TGTGCCAGCAGTTCCCCGAGGAGCCACCTGGATACGCAGTATTTT.

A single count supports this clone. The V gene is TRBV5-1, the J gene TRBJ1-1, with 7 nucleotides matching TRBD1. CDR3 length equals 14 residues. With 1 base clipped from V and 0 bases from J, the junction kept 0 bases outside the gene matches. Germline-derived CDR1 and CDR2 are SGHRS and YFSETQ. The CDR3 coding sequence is TGCGCCAGCAGCTTGACAGGGGTGAACACTGAAGCTTTCTTT. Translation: CASSLTGVNTEAFF.

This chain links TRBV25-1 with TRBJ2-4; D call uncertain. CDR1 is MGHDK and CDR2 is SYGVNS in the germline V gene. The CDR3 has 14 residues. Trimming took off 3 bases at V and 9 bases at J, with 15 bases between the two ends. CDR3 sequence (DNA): TGTGCCAGCAGTGATTCTTTAACAGCTGGCATTCAGTACTTC. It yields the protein CASSDSLTAGIQYF.

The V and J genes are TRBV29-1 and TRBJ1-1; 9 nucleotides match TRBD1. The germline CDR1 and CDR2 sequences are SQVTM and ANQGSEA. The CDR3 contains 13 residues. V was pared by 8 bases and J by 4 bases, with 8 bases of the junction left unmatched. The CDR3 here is CSLYRGRGTEAFF. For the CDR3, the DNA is TGCAGCCTATACAGGGGGCGCGGCACTGAAGCTTTCTTT.

Here the CDR3 reads CSARREVEAFF. The CDR3 DNA reads as TGCAGTGCTAGACGAGAGGTTGAAGCTTTCTTT. This rearrangement joins TRBV20-1 to TRBJ1-1; D call uncertain. This CDR3 has 11 residues. The germline gives CDR1 DFQATT, CDR2 SNEGSKA (reference sequence). Deletions cut 2 bases from V and 7 bases from J, with 8 bases between.

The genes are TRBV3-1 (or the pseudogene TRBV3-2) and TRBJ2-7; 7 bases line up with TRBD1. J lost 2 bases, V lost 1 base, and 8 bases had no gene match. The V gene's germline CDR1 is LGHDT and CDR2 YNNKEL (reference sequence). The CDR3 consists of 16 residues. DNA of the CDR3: TGTGCCAGCAGCCAAGTTAGGGGGCAGGGAGCCTACGAGCAGTACTTC. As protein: CASSQVRGQGAYEQYF.

CDR3 loop: CASSPAGGRGGTEAFF. Written as DNA, the CDR3 is TGTGCCAGCAGTCCCGCCGGGGGCCGAGGGGGGACTGAAGCTTTCTTT. V gene TRBV27 combines with J gene TRBJ1-1; maybe TRBD1 (6 bases). This CDR3 is 16 amino acids long. Trimming shortened V by 5 bases and J by 5 bases, and 21 bases separated the two germline ends. Germline CDR1 is MNHEY and CDR2 is SMNVEV (reference sequence).

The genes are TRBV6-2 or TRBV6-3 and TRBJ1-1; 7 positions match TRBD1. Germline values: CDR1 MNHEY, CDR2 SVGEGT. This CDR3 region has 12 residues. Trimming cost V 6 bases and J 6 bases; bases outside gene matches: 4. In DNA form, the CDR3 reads TGTGCCAGCAGCGAGGGACAGCCTGAAGCTTTCTTT. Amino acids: CASSEGQPEAFF.

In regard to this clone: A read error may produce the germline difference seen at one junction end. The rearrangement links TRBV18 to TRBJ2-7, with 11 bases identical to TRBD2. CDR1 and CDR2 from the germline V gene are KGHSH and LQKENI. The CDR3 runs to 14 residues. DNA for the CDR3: TGTGTCAGCTCAAAGACTAGCGGGGTAAACGAGCAGTACTTC. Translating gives CVSSKTSGVNEQYF.

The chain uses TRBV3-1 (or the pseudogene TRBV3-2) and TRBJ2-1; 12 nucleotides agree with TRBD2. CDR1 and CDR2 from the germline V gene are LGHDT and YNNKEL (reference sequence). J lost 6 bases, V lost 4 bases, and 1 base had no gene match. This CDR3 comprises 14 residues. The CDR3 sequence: CASSRLAGVNEQFF. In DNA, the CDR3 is TGTGCCAGCAGCCGACTAGCGGGGGTCAATGAGCAGTTCTTC.

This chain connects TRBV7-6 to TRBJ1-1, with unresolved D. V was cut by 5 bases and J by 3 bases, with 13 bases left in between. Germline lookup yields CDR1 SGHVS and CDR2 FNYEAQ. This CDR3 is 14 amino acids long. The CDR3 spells CASSPMTVDTEAFF. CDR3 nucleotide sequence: TGTGCCAGCAGCCCCATGACTGTCGACACTGAAGCTTTCTTT.

Written as DNA, the CDR3 is TGTGCCAGCAGTTACATAGGACAGGCGAACACCGGGGAGCTGTTTTTT. This sequence encodes CASSYIGQANTGELFF. J is TRBJ2-2 and V is TRBV6-2 or TRBV6-3; 7 bases line up with TRBD1. This CDR3 comprises 16 residues. Germline V gene data show CDR1 as MNHEY and CDR2 as SVGEGT. After removal of 2 bases from V and 0 bases from J, the junction contained 3 bases not matched to a gene.

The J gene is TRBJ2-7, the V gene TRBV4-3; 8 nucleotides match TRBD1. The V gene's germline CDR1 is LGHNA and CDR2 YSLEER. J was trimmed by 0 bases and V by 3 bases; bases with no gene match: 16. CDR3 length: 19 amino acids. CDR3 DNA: TGCGCCAGCAGCCAGGACCCCCCGGCGCGGACAGGGATCTCCTACGAGCAGTACTTC. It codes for CASSQDPPARTGISYEQYF.

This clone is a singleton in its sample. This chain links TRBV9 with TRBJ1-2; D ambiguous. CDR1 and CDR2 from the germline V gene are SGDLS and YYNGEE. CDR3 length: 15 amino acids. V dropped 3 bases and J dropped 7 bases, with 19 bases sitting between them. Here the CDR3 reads CASSERDIFGFGYTF. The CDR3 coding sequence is TGTGCCAGCAGCGAGCGGGATATTTTCGGTTTTGGCTACACCTTC.

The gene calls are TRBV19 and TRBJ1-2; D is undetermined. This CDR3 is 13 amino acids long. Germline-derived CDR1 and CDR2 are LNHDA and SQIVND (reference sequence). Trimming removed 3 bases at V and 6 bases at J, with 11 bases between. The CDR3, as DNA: TGTGCCAGTAGTATTTTAACAGTAGATGGCTACACCTTC. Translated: CASSILTVDGYTF.

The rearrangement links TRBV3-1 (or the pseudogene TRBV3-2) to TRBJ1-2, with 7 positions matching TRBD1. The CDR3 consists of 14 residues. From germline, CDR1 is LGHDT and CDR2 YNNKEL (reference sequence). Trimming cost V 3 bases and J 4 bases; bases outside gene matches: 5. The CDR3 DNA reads TGTGCCAGCAGCCAGCCCAGGGGGGGCTATGGCTACACCTTC. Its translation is CASSQPRGGYGYTF.

The CDR3 bases are TGTGCTAGTGGCCCTACAGGGCAGGGGGGATTACGAACTGAAGCTTTCTTT. Translating gives CASGPTGQGGLRTEAFF. This sequence joins TRBV12-5 and TRBJ1-1; the match to TRBD1 covers 7 bases. J gave up 5 bases and V 6 bases, and 18 bases lay outside the gene matches. CDR1 and CDR2 (germline): LGHNT, FRNRAP. The CDR3 totals 17 residues.

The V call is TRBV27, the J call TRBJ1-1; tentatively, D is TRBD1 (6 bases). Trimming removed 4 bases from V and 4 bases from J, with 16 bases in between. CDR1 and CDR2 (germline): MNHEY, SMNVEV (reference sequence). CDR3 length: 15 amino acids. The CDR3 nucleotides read TGTGCCAGCAGTTCACCACGGGACACTGGCACTGAAGCTTTCTTT. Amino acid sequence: CASSSPRDTGTEAFF.